This TCR beta chain was identified in a study of T-cell reconstitution after alpha-beta-depleted transplantation in children. Unique molecular identifiers were used to barcode this TCRbeta library. TCRdb reprocessed the PCR reads via MiXCR and lists one record per CDR3 protein. Of 600,000 to 800,000 distinct CDR3 sequences in the sample, around 13% were seen once. V was trimmed by 4 bases and J by 5 bases, leaving 7 bases between them. The CDR3 loop spans 12 amino acids. The sample holds a few counts of this clonotype. The TCR sequence derives from a girl aged 2-9 years with congenital amegakaryocytic thrombocytopenia, due to receive a stem cell transplant. V usage is TRBV12-3 or TRBV12-4 and J usage is TRBJ2-3; D is unresolved. The specimen was PBMCs, collected before TCRalphabeta/CD19-depleted stem cell transplant. CDR3 bases: TGTGCCAGCAGTTCCCAACTAGATACGCAGTATTTT. It codes for CASSSQLDTQYF.